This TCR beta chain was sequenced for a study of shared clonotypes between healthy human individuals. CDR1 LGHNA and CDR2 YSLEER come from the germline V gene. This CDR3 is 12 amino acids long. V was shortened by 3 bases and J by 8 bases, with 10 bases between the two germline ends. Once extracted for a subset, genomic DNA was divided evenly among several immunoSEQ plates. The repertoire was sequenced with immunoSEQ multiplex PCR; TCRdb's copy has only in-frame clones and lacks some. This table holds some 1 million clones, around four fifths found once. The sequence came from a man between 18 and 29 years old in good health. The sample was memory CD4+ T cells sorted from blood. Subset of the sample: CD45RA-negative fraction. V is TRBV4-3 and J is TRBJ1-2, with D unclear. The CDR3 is CASSHMTAGYTF. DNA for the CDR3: TGCGCCAGCAGCCACATGACCGCAGGCTACACCTTC.